This is a list of T cell receptor beta chains from one sample in a study of T cells in Graves' hyperthyroidism and ophthalmopathy. TCRdb analysed the multiplex PCR reads with MiXCR anew, one entry per CDR3 protein. The sample yields 600,000 to 800,000 distinct CDR3 sequences, roughly 32% seen once. Sequencing input: blood. These TCRs come from a woman aged 35 to 49 with Graves' hyperthyroidism. CDR3s include the opening cysteine and the closing phenylalanine or tryptophan.

j_gene | v_gene | len | CDR3aa
TRBJ1-1 | TRBV2 | 12 | CASSEEVSWAFF
TRBJ2-5 | TRBV7-2 | 15 | CASSSRRGEGETQYF
TRBJ2-7 | TRBV20-1 | 15 | CSASWSSGFSCEQYF
TRBJ1-2 | TRBV20-1 | 14 | CSARDRASNYGYTF
TRBJ2-7 | TRBV5-6 | 12 | CASSGPIVEQYF
TRBJ1-2 | TRBV14 | 14 | CASSGSGAIYGYTF
TRBJ2-2 | TRBV7-2 | 15 | CASSPPGPNTGELFF
TRBJ2-7 | TRBV4-3 | 15 | CASSRRQGASYEQYF
TRBJ1-6 | TRBV12-3/TRBV12-4 | 14 | CASSFQTGLSPLHF
TRBJ2-7 | TRBV7-9 | 18 | CASSLIEQRGIPSYERYF
TRBJ2-5 | TRBV7-9 | 13 | CASSSGPGETQYF
TRBJ1-2 | TRBV5-5 | 15 | CASSPVIMGGYGYTF
TRBJ2-7 | TRBV5-4 | 16 | CASSAQGLGVSYEQYF
TRBJ1-6 | TRBV7-3 | 15 | CASSSLGNMNSPLHF
TRBJ1-1 | TRBV7-2 | 16 | CASSLMDPGMNTEAFF
TRBJ2-5 | TRBV10-2 | 16 | CASSGQTGSVDETQYF
TRBJ1-5 | TRBV3-1 | 12 | CASSQGVGGRHF
TRBJ1-2 | TRBV4-1 | 18 | CASSQDPPAKDRKYGYTF
TRBJ2-7 | TRBV7-2 | 15 | CASSYSSTGTYEQYF
TRBJ2-1 | TRBV7-8 | 11 | CASRLGGEQFF
TRBJ2-3 | TRBV10-3 | 17 | CAIGAGLAGGSTDTQYF
TRBJ1-1 | TRBV7-9 | 16 | CASSPPRHTMNTEAFF
TRBJ2-7 | TRBV19 | 15 | CASSPQGRGPYEQYF
TRBJ2-7 | TRBV12-3/TRBV12-4 | 14 | CASRTSASSYEQYF
TRBJ1-1 | TRBV29-1 | 12 | CSVYYQRTEAFF
TRBJ2-5 | TRBV6-5 | 14 | CASSGTRTQETQYF
TRBJ2-2 | TRBV29-1 | 14 | CSVPRGGNTGKLFF
TRBJ2-5 | TRBV9 | 14 | CASSPRTGMETQYF
TRBJ2-1 | TRBV25-1 | 11 | CASSRAVEQFF
TRBJ1-6 | TRBV4-3 | 13 | CASSQDLVSPLHF